Shown below are 24 T cell receptor beta chains from a single sample sequenced in a study of blood T cell repertoires in COVID-19 (dated by TCRdb to the early 2020s). Receptors were amplified or captured by the immunoSEQ multiplex PCR assay. The immuneACCESS repertoire file appears here via TCRdb, limited to in-frame rearrangements. These files lack a portion of the clones; in checked studies, under half of the deficit traces to unresolved V genes, and the cause of the others is not known. In all, the sample holds some 200,000 clones, and over 75% of those were seen once. Of the sample, around 6.5% falls within the top ten clones. The sample consisted of peripheral blood. The receptor set was obtained from a man at least 80 years old with acute or convalescent COVID-19.

This rearrangement joins TRBV18 to TRBJ2-2; 7 bases match TRBD2. CDR1 is KGHSH and CDR2 is LQKENI in the germline V gene. CDR3 length: 16 amino acids. After removal of 3 bases from V and 9 bases from J, the junction contained 13 bases not matched to a gene. CDR3 residues: CASSPPGGRGRRELFF. The CDR3 bases are TGTGCCAGCTCACCGCCGGGCGGGAGAGGGAGGCGGGAGCTGTTTTTT.

V usage is TRBV5-1 and J usage is TRBJ2-3, with D possibly being TRBD2 (6 bases). The V gene lost 4 bases and the J gene lost 0 bases, with 9 bases spanning the gap. In germline, CDR1 is SGHRS, CDR2 YFSETQ. The CDR3 length is 14 residues. The CDR3 sequence is CASSRDFSTDTQYF. CDR3 bases: TGCGCCAGCAGCCGGGACTTTAGCACAGATACGCAGTATTTT.

The genes are TRBV24-1 and TRBJ1-5; D is undetermined. This CDR3 is built from 11 residues. CDR1 is KGHDR, CDR2 SFDVKD, per germline. The germline V and J ends were trimmed by 6 bases and 9 bases, with 8 bases remaining between them. The CDR3 DNA is TGTGCCACCAGTTCCGGAGGGCCCCAGCATTTT. Protein product: CATSSGGPQHF.

The rearrangement links TRBV19 to TRBJ1-2, with TRBD1 as a possible D gene (5 bases). The ends were cut back, 6 bases at V and 0 bases at J, with 8 bases in the middle. The CDR3 is made up of 13 amino acids. Germline V lookup: CDR1 LNHDA, CDR2 SQIVND (reference sequence). This chain's CDR3 is CASRQGTNYGYTF. As DNA, the CDR3 is TGTGCCAGTAGGCAGGGCACTAACTATGGCTACACCTTC. Full variable domain (missing parts from reference TRBV19 and TRBJ1-2): DGGITQSPKYLFRKEGQNVTLSCEQNLNHDAMYWYRQDPGQGLRLIYYSQIVNDFQKGDIAEGYSVSREKKESFPLTVTSAQKNPTAFYLCASRQGTNYGYTFGSGTRLTVV.

The V call is TRBV27, the J call TRBJ2-5, with D possibly being TRBD2 (6 bases). There are 14 residues in the CDR3. Between the trimmed V and J ends, which lost 1 base and 5 bases, there was a span of 11 bases. Germline lookup yields CDR1 MNHEY and CDR2 SMNVEV (reference sequence). CDR3 loop: CASSLLGGGETQYF. CDR3 sequence (DNA): TGTGCCAGCAGTTTATTGGGGGGAGGCGAGACCCAGTACTTC.

The chain has TRBV10-3 and TRBJ2-2; D is uncertain. This CDR3 comprises 15 residues. V was clipped by 5 bases and J by 6 bases, with 16 bases between them. The germline V gene encodes CDR1 ENHRY and CDR2 SYGVKD. The CDR3, as DNA: TGTGCCATCAGTAGAACGGAGCCGTCGGCCGGGGAGCTGTTTTTT. It is translated as CAISRTEPSAGELFF.

The chain carries TRBV18 and TRBJ1-2; a weak D match, TRBD1 (5 bases). V was shortened by 1 base and J by 7 bases, with 10 bases between the two germline ends. The CDR3 has 13 residues. Germline V gene sequence: CDR1 KGHSH, CDR2 LQKENI. The DNA for the CDR3 is TGTGCCAGCTCACCACAACAGGATCGTGGCTACACCTTC. As protein: CASSPQQDRGYTF.

This chain joins TRBV2 and TRBJ1-2, with D uncertain. Germline CDR1 reads SNHLY; CDR2 reads FYNNEI. CDR3 length: 13 amino acids. Trimming took off 6 bases at V and 5 bases at J, with 13 bases between the two ends. The CDR3 nucleotides read TGTGCCAGCAGAGAGAGCCCCGTATATGGCTACACCTTC. Its protein product is CASRESPVYGYTF.

The chain has TRBV3-1 (or the pseudogene TRBV3-2) and TRBJ2-1; 11 bases match TRBD2. J was trimmed by 5 bases and V by 4 bases; bases with no gene match: 7. The CDR3 has 16 residues. Germline V CDR1 and CDR2: LGHDT, YNNKEL (reference sequence). The CDR3 here is CASSPGSGRANNEQFF. The DNA of the CDR3 is TGTGCCAGCAGCCCTGGTAGCGGGAGGGCCAACAATGAGCAGTTCTTC.

This chain connects TRBV19 to TRBJ2-1; TRBD2 is a possible D gene (7 bases). CDR1 LNHDA and CDR2 SQIVND come from the germline V gene (reference sequence). Between the trimmed V and J ends, which lost 3 bases and 3 bases, there was a span of 12 bases. This CDR3 spans 15 amino acids. This CDR3 reads CASSIRGGDYNEQFF. DNA for the CDR3: TGTGCCAGTAGTATCAGAGGGGGGGACTACAATGAGCAGTTCTTC.

The chain recombines TRBV3-1 (or the pseudogene TRBV3-2) with TRBJ1-3; TRBD1 aligns across 7 bases. This CDR3 spans 21 amino acids. The germline CDR1 and CDR2 sequences are LGHDT and YNNKEL (reference sequence). The V segment lost 1 base and the J segment 1 base; nucleotides outside the gene matches: 19. The CDR3 DNA follows: TGTGCCAGCAGCCAAGTCGTAGGAGGACAGGCGCCCCTCTGGTCTGGAAACACCATATATTTT. This sequence encodes CASSQVVGGQAPLWSGNTIYF.

CDR3 in amino acids: CSVDGTGGASLRGYTF. The CDR3 DNA reads TGCAGCGTTGACGGGACAGGGGGCGCCTCGCTAAGGGGCTACACCTTC. The V call is TRBV29-1, the J call TRBJ1-2; 12 bases align to TRBD1. Germline CDR1 SQVTM, CDR2 ANQGSEA. The CDR3 extends over 16 amino acids. V was clipped by 3 bases and J by 8 bases; unmatched bases: 13.

The chain recombines TRBV24-1 with TRBJ2-5, with 9 bases aligning to TRBD2. The CDR3 is made up of 15 amino acids. Germline V lookup: CDR1 KGHDR, CDR2 SFDVKD. V trimming: 1 base; J trimming: 5 bases; junction bases outside the gene matches: 4. The DNA of the CDR3 is TGTGCCACCAGTGATTTTAGCGGGAGAGGGGAGACCCAGTACTTC. This translates into CATSDFSGRGETQYF.

The chain is built from TRBV12-5 and TRBJ2-5; tentative D call: TRBD2 (5 bases). CDR1 is LGHNT, CDR2 FRNRAP, per germline. V was clipped by 5 bases and J by 1 base, with 17 bases between them. This CDR3 is 16 amino acids long. CDR3 nucleotide sequence: TGTGCTAGTGGTCTGACCCCCGCGGGTAGCCAAGAGACCCAGTACTTC. Its protein is CASGLTPAGSQETQYF. Full variable domain (remainder filled in from reference TRBV12-5 and TRBJ2-5): DARVTQTPRHKVTEMGQEVTMRCQPILGHNTVFWYRQTMMQGLELLAYFRNRAPLDDSGMPKDRFSAEMPDATLATLKIQPSEPRDSAVYFCASGLTPAGSQETQYFGPGTRLLVL.

V gene TRBV2 combines with J gene TRBJ1-4, with TRBD1 identical over 8 bases. Trimming took 4 bases from V and 8 from J; bases not matched to a gene: 9. Germline V lookup: CDR1 SNHLY, CDR2 FYNNEI. This CDR3 is 15 amino acids long. The CDR3 here is CASSADRGLREKLFF. The DNA for the CDR3 is TGTGCCAGCAGTGCCGACAGGGGTCTTAGAGAAAAACTGTTTTTT.

The gene calls are TRBV7-9 and TRBJ2-7; 7 bases align to TRBD2. The CDR3 contains 11 residues. Germline V gene lookup returns CDR1 SEHNR and CDR2 FQNEAQ (reference sequence). V lost 11 bases to trimming and J lost 3 bases; unmatched junction nucleotides: 4. The CDR3 protein is CAESGVYEQYV. The DNA for the CDR3 is TGTGCCGAAAGCGGGGTCTACGAGCAGTACGTC.

This sequence joins TRBV5-1 and TRBJ1-2, with D possibly matching TRBD1 (5 bases). This CDR3 spans 15 amino acids. Germline V CDR1 and CDR2: SGHRS, YFSETQ. The ends were cut back, 4 bases at V and 7 bases at J, with 20 bases in the middle. The DNA of the CDR3 is TGCGCCAGCAGCCCACAGACTACGGGGGGTGCTGGCTACACCTTC. It is translated as CASSPQTTGGAGYTF.

J is TRBJ2-7 and V is TRBV12-3 or TRBV12-4; TRBD1 might be the D (5 bases). This CDR3 region has 12 residues. Deletions cut 2 bases from V and 7 bases from J, with 9 bases between. For the CDR3, the DNA is TGTGCCAGCAGTTTAATAGGGGATGAGCAGTACTTC. It codes for CASSLIGDEQYF.

The chain is built from TRBV2 and TRBJ2-7; 7 nucleotides align to TRBD1. The CDR3 sequence is 16 residues long. V dropped 1 base and J dropped 9; count of bases not matched to a gene: 15. From germline, CDR1 is SNHLY and CDR2 FYNNEI. CDR3 bases: TGTGCCAGCAGTGAAGGCGGACAGGAGTTTACGAGTTGGCAGTACTTC. This translates into CASSEGGQEFTSWQYF.

CDR3 coding DNA: TGTGCCAGCACCGAGGGACAGGCCTTCTCGGAAGGCTACACCTTC. Amino acid sequence: CASTEGQAFSEGYTF. The chain employs TRBV2 and TRBJ1-2; 8 bases are shared with TRBD1. With V trimmed by 7 bases and J by 8 bases, 15 bases remained unmatched. This CDR3 is 15 amino acids long. The germline gives CDR1 SNHLY, CDR2 FYNNEI.

The CDR3, as DNA: TGTGCCAGCAGCTTAACCCCCAGGGACAATGAGCAGTTCTTC. Protein sequence: CASSLTPRDNEQFF. The rearrangement uses TRBV7-3 and TRBJ2-1, with D possibly being TRBD1 (5 bases). Trimming left V 0 bases short and J 5 bases short, with 8 bases between. This CDR3 region has 14 residues. Per germline, CDR1 SGHTA and CDR2 FQGTGA.

V and J are TRBV19 and TRBJ2-7; D possibly corresponds to TRBD2 (7 bases). The CDR3 contains 15 residues. V was cut by 11 bases and J by 5 bases, with 25 bases left in between. CDR1 LNHDA and CDR2 SQIVND come from the germline V gene (reference sequence). CDR3 residues: CALPGGEQGGDEQYV. CDR3 bases: TGTGCCCTCCCCGGCGGAGAACAGGGAGGGGACGAGCAGTACGTC.

V gene TRBV3-1 (or the pseudogene TRBV3-2) combines with J gene TRBJ2-2; perhaps TRBD1 as D (5 bases). With 0 bases removed from V and 9 bases from J, the gap between germline ends came to 8 bases. The CDR3 consists of 13 residues. Looked up from germline, CDR1 is LGHDT and CDR2 is YNNKEL (reference sequence). Written as DNA, the CDR3 is TGTGCCAGCAGCCAAGATACAGGCCGGGAGCTGTTTTTT. Amino acids: CASSQDTGRELFF.

The chain employs TRBV7-8 and TRBJ1-2; the match to TRBD1 covers 8 bases. V trimming: 5 bases; J trimming: 10 bases; junction bases outside the gene matches: 12. The CDR3 runs to 14 residues. CDR1 is SGHVS, CDR2 FQNEAQ, per germline. CDR3 loop: CASSPLWTGRDYTF. The CDR3 DNA follows: TGTGCCAGCAGCCCCCTATGGACAGGGAGGGACTACACCTTC.